This T cell receptor beta chain is from a study of T cells in Graves' hyperthyroidism and ophthalmopathy. Study-wide points: The model anticipated ophthalmopathy a median about six months pre-onset.

There were TCR beta CDR3 regions amplified from RNA transcripts. TCR CDR3 underwent first-round RT-PCR with the HTBI primer set. TCRdb used MiXCR to reprocess the multiplex PCR reads, holding one entry per CDR3 protein. The table includes 500,000 to 600,000 distinct CDR3 sequences, 15% to 20% detected once. The germline CDR1 and CDR2 sequences are SGHRS and YFSETQ. The CDR3 runs to 19 residues. V was clipped by 0 bases and J by 3 bases; unmatched bases: 15. Concerning this clonotype itself: Its antigen remains unidentified.

The V and J genes are TRBV5-1 and TRBJ2-5, with 9 bases that match TRBD2. This TCR came from a middle-aged man with Graves' ophthalmopathy. Sample: blood. The CDR3 nucleotides read TGCGCCAGCAGCTTGGCCGGGTCTAGCGGGGTACTAAGAGAAGAGACCCAGTACTTC. This translates into CASSLAGSSGVLREETQYF.